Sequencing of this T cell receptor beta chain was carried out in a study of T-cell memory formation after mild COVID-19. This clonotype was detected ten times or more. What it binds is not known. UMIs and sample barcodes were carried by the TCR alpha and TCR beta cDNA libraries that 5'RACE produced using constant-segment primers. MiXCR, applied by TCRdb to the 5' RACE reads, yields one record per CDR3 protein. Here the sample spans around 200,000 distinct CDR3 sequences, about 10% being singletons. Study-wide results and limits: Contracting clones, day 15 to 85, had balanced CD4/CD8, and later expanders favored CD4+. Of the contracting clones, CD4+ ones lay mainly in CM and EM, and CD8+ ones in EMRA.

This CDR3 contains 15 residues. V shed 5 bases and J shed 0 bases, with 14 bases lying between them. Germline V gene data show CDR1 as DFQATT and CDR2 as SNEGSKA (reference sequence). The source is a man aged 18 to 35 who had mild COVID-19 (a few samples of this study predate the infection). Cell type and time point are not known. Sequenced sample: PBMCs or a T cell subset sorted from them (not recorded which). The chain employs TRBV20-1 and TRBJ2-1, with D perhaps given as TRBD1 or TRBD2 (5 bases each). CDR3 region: CSAYPPGRSYNEQFF. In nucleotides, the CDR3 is TGCAGTGCTTATCCTCCGGGACGCTCCTACAATGAGCAGTTCTTC.